This TCR beta chain was recorded in a study of blood T cells in healthy people across ages. Study-level information: Roughly one uniquely barcoded beta molecule per two T cells was captured. General observations from the study: Measured against age, TCR beta diversity per million T cells decreased in a roughly linear manner.

At least ten counts were recorded for this clonotype. Its antigen is as yet unknown. For the second PCR, which ran for 7 to 11 cycles, a sample-barcoded 5' primer and a J-beta primer mix were used. TCRdb recomputed calls from the 5' RACE reads with MiXCR, one row per CDR3 protein. This table holds about 1.7 million distinct CDR3 sequences, roughly 30% found once. The CDR3 runs 14 residues. From germline, CDR1 is DFQATT and CDR2 SNEGSKA (reference sequence). V dropped 4 bases and J dropped 1; count of bases not matched to a gene: 6. The material sequenced was blood. The TCR was taken from a woman in her twenties or thirties in good health. The rearrangement links TRBV20-1 to TRBJ2-7; 8 bases align to TRBD2. CDR3 nucleotides: TGCAGTGCTAAGACTAGCGTACTATCCTACGAGCAGTACTTC. As protein: CSAKTSVLSYEQYF.